One sample yielded the 22 T cell receptor beta chains listed below, sequenced in a study of blood T cells in healthy people across ages. With a J-beta primer mix and a sample-barcoded 5' primer, a second PCR ran 7 to 11 cycles. TCRdb analysed the 5' RACE reads with MiXCR anew, one entry per CDR3 protein. The top ten hold 13% of the sample, which has roughly 680,000 distinct CDR3 sequences, around 52% seen once. Sequences were obtained from blood. These receptor sequences come from a woman aged 80 or over in good health.

As regards this clonotype: One base away lies a much larger clone, so this may be a sequencing read error. CDR3 nucleotides: TGCAGTACCCGAGATGGGGCTAGCAAAATCTACGAGCAGTACTTC. Protein product: CSTRDGASKIYEQYF. The chain recombines TRBV20-1 with TRBJ2-7, with D perhaps matching TRBD1 or TRBD2 (5 bases each). V dropped 8 bases and J dropped 3 bases, with 23 bases sitting between them. The CDR3 spans 15 residues. Germline-derived CDR1 and CDR2 are DFQATT and SNEGSKA (reference sequence).

The V call is TRBV5-1, the J call TRBJ1-1, with 9 positions matching TRBD1. The V segment lost 5 bases and the J segment 5 bases; nucleotides outside the gene matches: 10. The V gene's germline CDR1 is SGHRS and CDR2 YFSETQ. This CDR3 comprises 15 residues. Written as DNA, the CDR3 is TGCGCCAGCAGTCCTATGACAGGGGGAAGTACTGAAGCTTTCTTT. Its translation is CASSPMTGGSTEAFF.

This clonotype was seen ten or more times. The rearrangement joins TRBV3-1 to TRBJ2-7; D gene unclear. Germline loops: CDR1 LGHDT, CDR2 YNNKEL (reference sequence). This CDR3 is built from 14 residues. The germline V and J ends were trimmed by 1 base and 0 bases, with 7 bases remaining between them. CDR3 sequence: CASSQADGSYEQYF. CDR3 in DNA: TGTGCCAGCAGCCAAGCGGACGGCTCCTACGAGCAGTACTTC.

The chain employs TRBV5-1 and TRBJ1-3, with unresolved D. Trimming took off 4 bases at V and 2 bases at J, with 10 bases between the two ends. The CDR3 runs 14 residues. CDR1 is SGHRS, CDR2 YFSETQ, per germline. The CDR3 is CASSDQRAGNTIYF. The CDR3 region has the DNA TGCGCCAGCAGCGACCAGAGGGCTGGAAACACCATATATTTT.

The V gene is TRBV11-2, the J gene TRBJ1-4; no firm D call. Germline V gene lookup returns CDR1 SGHAT and CDR2 FQNNGV. This CDR3 is built from 16 residues. V dropped 1 base and J dropped 0 bases, with 9 bases sitting between them. The DNA of the CDR3 is TGTGCCAGCAGCTTAGGGACCCGGCCAACTAATGAAAAACTGTTTTTT. This translates into CASSLGTRPTNEKLFF.

This clonotype was seen repeatedly, ten times or more. The V gene is TRBV29-1, the J gene TRBJ2-1, with TRBD1 identical over 10 bases. J lost 7 bases, V lost 0 bases, and 12 bases had no gene match. CDR1 is SQVTM, CDR2 ANQGSEA, per germline. This CDR3 is 17 amino acids long. The CDR3 nucleotides read TGCAGCGTTGAAGACTGGGTGGGTTCGGGACAGGGGAATGAGCAGTTCTTC. It encodes CSVEDWVGSGQGNEQFF.

This clonotype was detected many times. J is TRBJ2-3 and V is TRBV2; no clear D. The germline gives CDR1 SNHLY, CDR2 FYNNEI. The CDR3 contains 13 residues. Trimming removed 7 bases at V and 0 bases at J, with 8 bases between. The CDR3 sequence is CASKAPSTDTQYF. In DNA, the CDR3 is TGTGCCAGCAAAGCACCTAGCACAGATACGCAGTATTTT.

This chain links TRBV6-2 or TRBV6-3 with TRBJ2-7; the D call may be TRBD1 or TRBD2 (7 bases each). The CDR3 has 16 residues. Trimming removed 5 bases from V and 0 bases from J, with 17 bases in between. Germline CDR1 is MNHEY and CDR2 is SVGEGT. The DNA for the CDR3 is TGTGCCAGCAGTACCGCACAGGGGAGGGCCTCCTACGAGCAGTACTTC. Its translation is CASSTAQGRASYEQYF.

This clonotype was detected many times. The rearrangement links TRBV20-1 to TRBJ2-1; 9 bases map to TRBD1. The CDR3 loop spans 15 amino acids. Trimming removed 2 bases from V and 6 bases from J; junction bases left unmatched: 8. The germline CDR1 and CDR2 sequences are DFQATT and SNEGSKA (reference sequence). For the CDR3, the DNA is TGCAGTGCTAGACCTTGGGGACAGGGCTTCAATGAGCAGTTCTTC. Protein product: CSARPWGQGFNEQFF.

J is TRBJ2-5 and V is TRBV5-1, with TRBD2 matching over 11 bases. CDR1 is SGHRS and CDR2 is YFSETQ in the germline V gene. This CDR3 is 15 amino acids long. V shed 0 bases and J 11 bases; nucleotides not matched to a gene: 9. CDR3 bases: TGCGCCAGCAGCTTGGCTAGCGGGAGGTTGGATGAGCAGTACTTC. The encoded protein is CASSLASGRLDEQYF. Full variable domain (remainder filled in from reference TRBV5-1 and TRBJ2-5): KAGVTQTPRYLIKTRGQQVTLSCSPISGHRSVSWYQQTPGQGLQFLFEYFSETQRNKGNFPGRFSGRQFSNSRSEMNVSTLELGDSALYLCASSLASGRLDEQYFGPGTRLLVL.

This rearrangement joins TRBV6-6 to TRBJ2-1; TRBD2 aligns across 8 bases. V lost 6 bases to trimming and J lost 6 bases; unmatched junction nucleotides: 7. The CDR3 sequence is 14 residues long. The germline V gene has CDR1 MNHNY and CDR2 SVGAGI (reference sequence). CDR3 bases: TGTGCCAGCAGCGGGGGGGCCATTGGCAATGAGCAGTTCTTC. As protein: CASSGGAIGNEQFF.

The chain employs TRBV7-6 and TRBJ1-1; a weak D match, TRBD1 (6 bases). The CDR3 has 13 residues. In germline, CDR1 is SGHVS, CDR2 FNYEAQ. V lost 5 bases and J lost 10, with 17 bases in between. The CDR3 protein is CASSAGAGGVAFF. The CDR3 DNA reads as TGTGCCAGCAGCGCGGGGGCGGGCGGTGTAGCTTTCTTT.

This clonotype was observed at least ten times. The rearrangement joins TRBV20-1 to TRBJ2-3, with TRBD2 as a possible D gene (6 bases). CDR1 DFQATT and CDR2 SNEGSKA come from the germline V gene (reference sequence). This CDR3 spans 16 amino acids. Trimming pared 6 bases from V and 2 bases from J, leaving 21 bases between. CDR3 in DNA: TGCAGTGCCCACGCCGGGACTCCGGCGAACACAGATACGCAGTATTTT. This gives the protein CSAHAGTPANTDTQYF.

This chain connects TRBV12-3 or TRBV12-4 to TRBJ1-2; 11 nucleotides match TRBD1. The CDR3 length is 15 residues. V lost 6 bases to trimming and J lost 4 bases; unmatched junction nucleotides: 7. The CDR3 spells CASREGQGEFYGYTF. CDR3 nucleotides: TGTGCCAGCAGGGAGGGACAGGGGGAGTTCTATGGCTACACCTTC.

A few counts support this clonotype. The chain links TRBV24-1 to TRBJ1-3; D is unresolved. Trimming shortened V by 3 bases and J by 4 bases, and 12 bases separated the two germline ends. The CDR3 has 15 residues. CDR1 and CDR2 (germline): KGHDR, SFDVKD. The CDR3 DNA sequence: TGTGCCACCAGTGATCCTACAGCGGGAGGAAACACCATATATTTT. Encoded protein: CATSDPTAGGNTIYF.

In DNA, the CDR3 is TGTGCCAGCAGTTTAACCGGGCGCGCGGTTACAGATACGCAGTATTTT. Translation gives CASSLTGRAVTDTQYF. V usage is TRBV12-3 or TRBV12-4 and J usage is TRBJ2-3, with no clear D. The V gene lost 2 bases and the J gene lost 3 bases, with 15 bases spanning the gap. The CDR3 is 16 residues long.

This clonotype was detected only a few times. With a much larger clone just one base away, this may be a read error. This chain connects TRBV12-3 or TRBV12-4 to TRBJ1-5; maybe TRBD1 (6 bases). V was cut by 9 bases and J by 4 bases, with 13 bases left in between. CDR3 length: 13 residues. This chain's CDR3 is CASAGQPNQPQHF. CDR3 coding DNA: TGTGCCAGTGCCGGACAGCCAAATCAGCCCCAGCATTTT.

The table lists this clonotype with many counts. The gene calls are TRBV6-1 and TRBJ2-1; perhaps TRBD2 as D (6 bases). V gave up 7 bases and J gave up 0 bases, with 13 bases separating them. From germline, CDR1 is MNHNS and CDR2 SASEGT. The CDR3 is 15 amino acids. The CDR3 here is CASKAGGDSYNEQFF. The CDR3 bases are TGTGCCAGCAAAGCGGGCGGGGACTCCTACAATGAGCAGTTCTTC.

On this clonotype itself: A much larger clone differs from this one at a single base, so this may be a read error. V and J are TRBV24-1 and TRBJ2-1; tentatively, D is TRBD1 or TRBD2 (7 bases each). The J call may be mistaken, given a closer DNA end match to TRBJ2-7. Germline CDR1 reads KGHDR; CDR2 reads SFDVKD. The CDR3 is 17 amino acids. This CDR3 is CATSGFRGDSSYNEQYF. Written as DNA, the CDR3 is TGTGCCACCAGTGGTTTTCGGGGGGACAGCTCCTACAATGAGCAGTACTTC.

The chain is built from TRBV29-1 and TRBJ2-1; D is uncertain. Germline V CDR1 and CDR2: SQVTM, ANQGSEA. Trimming removed 2 bases from V and 7 bases from J, with 9 bases in between. CDR3 size: 12 residues. This CDR3 is CSVERSRNEQFF. CDR3 bases: TGCAGCGTTGAAAGGAGTAGAAATGAGCAGTTCTTC.

This chain uses TRBV27 with TRBJ2-7, with 7 positions matching TRBD1. Trimming cost V 5 bases and J 4 bases; bases outside gene matches: 5. CDR3 length equals 13 residues. Germline values: CDR1 MNHEY, CDR2 SMNVEV (reference sequence). DNA for the CDR3: TGTGCCAGCAGTGTCGACAGGGATTACGAGCAGTACTTC. It translates to CASSVDRDYEQYF.

The genes are TRBV20-1 and TRBJ2-1; D ambiguous. The ends were cut back, 0 bases at V and 4 bases at J, with 10 bases in the middle. This CDR3 comprises 14 residues. Germline CDR1 reads DFQATT; CDR2 reads SNEGSKA (reference sequence). For the CDR3, the DNA is TGCAGTGCTAGAGATCTGGTAGGATACAATGAGCAGTTCTTC. Translating it yields CSARDLVGYNEQFF.